The T cell receptor beta chain described here comes from a study of monozygotic twins with inflammatory bowel disease. TCRdb re-called the 5' RACE reads and catalogs CDR3 proteins one per entry, DNA excluded. The sample features tens of thousands of distinct CDR3 sequences, with about 5% in its top ten. Whole-study findings and limits: Among T cells, the various subtypes were not distinguishable.

Notes on this clonotype: The antigen remains undetermined.

Looked up from germline, CDR1 is DFQATT and CDR2 is SNEGSKA (reference sequence). The CDR3 spans 14 residues. The sample was blood. The chain links TRBV20-1 to TRBJ1-6. This receptor was taken from a human donor with ulcerative colitis or Crohn's disease, or a healthy co-twin of an affected twin (not recorded which). CDR3 amino acids: CSAVVGLINSPLHF.